This T cell receptor beta chain is from a study of early T cells in non-severe SARS-CoV-2 infection. TCRdb re-called the 5' RACE reads through MiXCR, storing one row per CDR3 protein. The profile shows tens of thousands of distinct CDR3 sequences, around 6% of them singletons. V shed 4 bases and J shed 8 bases, with 11 bases lying between them. The CDR3 extends over 13 amino acids. Germline V CDR1 and CDR2: MGHRA, YSYEKL. The TCR originated in an adult who was a healthcare worker with PCR-confirmed SARS-CoV-2 infection or an uninfected control (not recorded which). Sequenced sample: whole blood. The V and J genes are TRBV4-1 and TRBJ1-4; D unresolved. The CDR3 DNA reads as TGCGCCAGCAGCCTCCAACGGTCCGAAAAACTGTTTTTT. This gives the protein CASSLQRSEKLFF.